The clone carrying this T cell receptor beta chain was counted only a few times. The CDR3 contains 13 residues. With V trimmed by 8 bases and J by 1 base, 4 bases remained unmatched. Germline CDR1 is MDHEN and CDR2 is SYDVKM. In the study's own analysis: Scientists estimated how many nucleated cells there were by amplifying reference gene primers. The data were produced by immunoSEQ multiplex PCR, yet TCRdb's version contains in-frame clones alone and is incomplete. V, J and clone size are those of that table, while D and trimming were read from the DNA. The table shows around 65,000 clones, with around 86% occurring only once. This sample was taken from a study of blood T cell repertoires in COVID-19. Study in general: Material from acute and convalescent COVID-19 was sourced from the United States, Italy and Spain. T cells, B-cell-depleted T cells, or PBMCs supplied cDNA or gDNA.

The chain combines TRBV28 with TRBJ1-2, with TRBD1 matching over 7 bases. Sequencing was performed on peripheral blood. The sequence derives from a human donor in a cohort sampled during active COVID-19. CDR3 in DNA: TGTGCCAGCGGGACAGCACTTAACTATGGCTACACCTTC. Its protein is CASGTALNYGYTF.